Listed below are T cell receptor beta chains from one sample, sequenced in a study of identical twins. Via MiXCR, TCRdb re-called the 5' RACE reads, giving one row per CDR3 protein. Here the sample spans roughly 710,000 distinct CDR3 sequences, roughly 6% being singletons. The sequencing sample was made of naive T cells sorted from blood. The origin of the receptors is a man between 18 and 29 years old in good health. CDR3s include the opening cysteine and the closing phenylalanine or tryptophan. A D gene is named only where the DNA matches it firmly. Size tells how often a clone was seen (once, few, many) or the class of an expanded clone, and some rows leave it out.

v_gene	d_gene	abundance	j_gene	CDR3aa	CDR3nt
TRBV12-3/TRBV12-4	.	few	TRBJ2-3	CASSPGEASTDTQYF	TGTGCCAGCAGTCCCGGTGAAGCTAGCACAGATACGCAGTATTTT
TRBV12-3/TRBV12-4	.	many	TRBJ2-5	CASMLETQYF	TGTGCCAGCATGTTAGAGACCCAGTACTTC
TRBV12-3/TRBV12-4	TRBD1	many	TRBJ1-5	CASSPGQHSNQPQHF	TGTGCCAGCAGTCCGGGACAGCATAGCAATCAGCCCCAGCATTTT
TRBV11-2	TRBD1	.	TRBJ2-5	CASSDLKGGAETQYF	TGTGCCAGCAGCGATCTGAAAGGGGGCGCAGAGACCCAGTACTTC
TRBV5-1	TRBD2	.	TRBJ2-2	CASSLNPASGRGGELFF	TGCGCCAGCAGCTTGAATCCGGCTAGCGGGAGAGGCGGGGAGCTGTTTTTT
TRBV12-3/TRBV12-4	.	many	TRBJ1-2	CASSSAGPPYGYTF	TGTGCCAGCAGTTCAGCGGGACCCCCTTATGGCTACACCTTC
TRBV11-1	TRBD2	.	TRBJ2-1	CASSRLAEYNEQFF	TGTGCCAGCAGCCGACTAGCGGAGTACAATGAGCAGTTCTTC
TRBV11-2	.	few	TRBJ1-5	CASSSTTGTNQPQHF	TGTGCCAGCAGCTCAACTACAGGGACTAATCAGCCCCAGCATTTT
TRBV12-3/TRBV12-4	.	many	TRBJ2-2	CASRDIPGELFF	TGTGCCAGCAGGGATATCCCCGGGGAGCTGTTTTTT
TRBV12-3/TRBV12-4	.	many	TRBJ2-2	CASSFNPNTGELFF	TGTGCCAGCAGTTTTAACCCGAACACCGGGGAGCTGTTTTTT
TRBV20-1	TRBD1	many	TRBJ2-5	CSAPLTGGVETQYF	TGCAGTGCTCCCCTTACAGGGGGCGTGGAGACCCAGTACTTC
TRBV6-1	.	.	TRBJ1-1	CASSVTRDLNTEAFF	TGTGCCAGCAGTGTAACCCGGGACCTGAACACTGAAGCTTTCTTT
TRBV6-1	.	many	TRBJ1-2	CASSERGDYGYTF	TGTGCCAGCAGTGAACGGGGGGACTATGGCTACACCTTC
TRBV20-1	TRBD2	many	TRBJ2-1	CSASGGGSQDEQFF	TGCAGTGCCAGCGGGGGCGGGAGTCAGGATGAGCAGTTCTTC
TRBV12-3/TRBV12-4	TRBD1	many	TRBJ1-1	CASSLGTGGFMNTEAFF	TGTGCCAGCAGTTTAGGGACAGGGGGCTTCATGAACACTGAAGCTTTCTTT
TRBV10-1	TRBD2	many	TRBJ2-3	CASSGGTTDTQYF	TGCGCCAGCAGCGGGGGGACCACAGATACGCAGTATTTT
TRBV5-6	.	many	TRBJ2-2	CASSRHYTGELFF	TGTGCCAGCAGCCGGCATTACACCGGGGAGCTGTTTTTT
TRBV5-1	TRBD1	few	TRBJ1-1	CASSLGTAPYEAFF	TGCGCCAGCAGCTTAGGGACAGCCCCGTATGAAGCTTTCTTT
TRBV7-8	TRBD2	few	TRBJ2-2	CAFGGASGELFF	TGTGCCTTCGGGGGGGCGTCCGGGGAGCTGTTTTTT
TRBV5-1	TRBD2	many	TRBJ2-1	CASSLGIAGRNEQFF	TGCGCCAGCAGCTTGGGGATAGCGGGACGCAATGAGCAGTTCTTC
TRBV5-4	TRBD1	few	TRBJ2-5	CASSSTDREETQYF	TGTGCCAGCAGCTCGACCGACAGGGAAGAGACCCAGTACTTC
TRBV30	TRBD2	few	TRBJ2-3	CAWGTLAGGRDTQYF	TGTGCCTGGGGGACACTAGCGGGAGGTCGTGATACGCAGTATTTT
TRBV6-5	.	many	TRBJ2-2	CASSFQETGELFF	TGTGCCAGCAGTTTCCAGGAAACCGGGGAGCTGTTTTTT
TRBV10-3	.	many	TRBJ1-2	CAIKASGNYGYTF	TGTGCCATCAAGGCATCGGGGAACTATGGCTACACCTTC
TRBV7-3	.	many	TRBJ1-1	CASSQSLNTEAFF	TGTGCCAGCAGCCAGAGTCTGAACACTGAAGCTTTCTTT
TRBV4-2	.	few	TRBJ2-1	CASSQEEPGPPNEQFF	TGTGCCAGCAGCCAAGAAGAGCCGGGGCCCCCCAATGAGCAGTTCTTC
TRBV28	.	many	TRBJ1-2	CASGRDGLNYGYTF	TGTGCCAGCGGTCGAGACGGCCTGAACTATGGCTACACCTTC
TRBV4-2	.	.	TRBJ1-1	CASSQEVGSNTEAFF	TGTGCCAGCAGCCAAGAAGTTGGGTCGAACACTGAAGCTTTCTTT
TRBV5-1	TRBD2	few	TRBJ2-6	CASSLAPSGTSGANVLTF	TGCGCCAGCAGCTTGGCCCCTAGCGGGACCTCTGGGGCCAACGTCCTGACTTTC
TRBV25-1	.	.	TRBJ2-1	CASSDNRPEQFF	TGTGCCAGCAGTGATAATCGGCCGGAGCAGTTCTTC
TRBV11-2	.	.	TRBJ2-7	CASSLVFGEQYF	TGTGCCAGCAGCTTAGTTTTCGGGGAGCAGTACTTC
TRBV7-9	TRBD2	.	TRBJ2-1	CASSPMAGGDNEQFF	TGTGCCAGCAGCCCCATGGCGGGAGGGGATAATGAGCAGTTCTTC
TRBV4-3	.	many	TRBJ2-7	CASSHRQEASYEQYF	TGCGCCAGCAGCCATAGACAGGAAGCTTCCTACGAGCAGTACTTC
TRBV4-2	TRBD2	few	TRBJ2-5	CASSPRGSGRGKTQYF	TGTGCCAGCAGCCCCCGAGGGAGCGGGAGAGGAAAGACCCAGTACTTC
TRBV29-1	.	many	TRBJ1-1	CSVPGRPRDTEAFF	TGCAGCGTTCCAGGACGTCCCAGGGACACTGAAGCTTTCTTT
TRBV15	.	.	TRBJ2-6	CATSRDPGSGANVLTF	TGTGCCACCAGCAGAGACCCCGGCTCTGGGGCCAACGTCCTGACTTTC
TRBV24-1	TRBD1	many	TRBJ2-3	CATGDRWSTDTQYF	TGTGCCACCGGGGACAGATGGTCCACAGATACGCAGTATTTT
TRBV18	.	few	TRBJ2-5	CASSPFETQYF	TGTGCCAGCTCACCATTTGAGACCCAGTACTTC
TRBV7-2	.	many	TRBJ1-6	CASSPTPSYNSPLHF	TGTGCCAGCAGCCCGACGCCTTCATATAATTCACCCCTCCACTTT
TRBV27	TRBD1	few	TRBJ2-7	CASSFRTGRDEQYF	TGTGCCAGCAGTTTCCGGACAGGGCGGGACGAGCAGTACTTC
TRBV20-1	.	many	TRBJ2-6	CSARGDRSGANVLTF	TGCAGTGCTAGAGGGGACCGCTCTGGGGCCAACGTCCTGACTTTC
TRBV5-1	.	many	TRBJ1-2	CASSFSGGYGYTF	TGCGCCAGCAGCTTTTCGGGGGGCTATGGCTACACCTTC
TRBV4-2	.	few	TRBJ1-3	CASSLTGLSGSGNTIYF	TGTGCCAGCAGCCTTACAGGGCTCTCAGGCTCTGGAAACACCATATATTTT
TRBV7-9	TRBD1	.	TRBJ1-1	CASSWTGNEAFF	TGTGCCAGCAGCTGGACAGGGAATGAAGCTTTCTTT
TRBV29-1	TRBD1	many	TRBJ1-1	CSVEAGGNTEAFF	TGCAGCGTTGAAGCAGGGGGGAACACTGAAGCTTTCTTT
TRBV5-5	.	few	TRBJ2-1	CASSPSDHYNEQFF	TGTGCCAGCAGCCCATCGGACCATTACAATGAGCAGTTCTTC
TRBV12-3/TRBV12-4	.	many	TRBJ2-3	CASSFVSDTQYF	TGTGCCAGCAGTTTTGTTTCCGATACGCAGTATTTT
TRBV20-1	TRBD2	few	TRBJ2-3	CSAHQWTSGTDTQYF	TGCAGTGCTCATCAGTGGACTAGCGGCACAGATACGCAGTATTTT
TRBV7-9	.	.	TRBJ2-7	CASSFDRSRNFEQYF	TGTGCCAGCAGCTTTGATCGGTCTAGGAACTTCGAGCAGTACTTC
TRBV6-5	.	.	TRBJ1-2	CASSSERGEANYGYTF	TGTGCCAGCAGTTCTGAGAGGGGCGAAGCTAACTATGGCTACACCTTC
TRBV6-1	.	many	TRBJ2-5	CASRWGSQETQYF	TGTGCCAGCAGGTGGGGGAGCCAAGAGACCCAGTACTTC
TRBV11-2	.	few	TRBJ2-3	CASSLGGRTTDTQYF	TGTGCCAGCAGCTTAGGAGGCAGGACCACAGATACGCAGTATTTT
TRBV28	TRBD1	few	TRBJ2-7	CASENPAGQGAYEQYF	TGTGCCAGTGAGAACCCCGCTGGACAGGGGGCCTACGAGCAGTACTTC
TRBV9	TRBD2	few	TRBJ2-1	CASSNGTSAYNEQFF	TGTGCCAGCAGCAACGGGACTAGCGCCTACAATGAGCAGTTCTTC
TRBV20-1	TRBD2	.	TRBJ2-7	CSARPGTSGAYEQYF	TGCAGTGCTAGGCCCGGGACTAGCGGGGCCTACGAGCAGTACTTC
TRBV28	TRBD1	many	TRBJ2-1	CASSSRDREFF	TGTGCCAGCAGTTCCCGGGACAGGGAGTTCTTC
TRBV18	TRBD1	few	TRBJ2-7	CASSLSGQTDYEQYF	TGTGCCAGCTCACTGTCGGGACAGACAGACTACGAGCAGTACTTC
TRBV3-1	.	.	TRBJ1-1	CASSQETLGGPEAFF	TGTGCCAGCAGCCAAGAGACCCTAGGGGGGCCTGAAGCTTTCTTT